This T cell receptor (beta chain) was captured by sequencing in a study of T cells in narcolepsy. Some clones are missing from TCRdb's copy, which holds only in-frame ones; the method was immunoSEQ multiplex PCR. The sample lists tens of thousands of clones; around 84% were seen once. Concerning this clone: The DNA is left out, because the CDR3 cannot be placed on it with certainty; the CDR3 is given as TCRdb lists it.

CDR1 is SGHTA and CDR2 is FQGNSA in the germline V gene. The CDR3 spans 14 amino acids, including both terminal residues. The rearrangement links TRBV7-2 to TRBJ1-2. The sequenced sample was memory (CD45RA-) CD4+ T cells from blood. The source is a human donor in good health. CDR3 in amino acids: CASSPSGRARGYTF.